One and the same sample provided the 18 T cell receptor beta chains below, sequenced in a study of T-cell reconstitution after alpha-beta-depleted transplantation in children. Preparation of the TCRbeta library used unique molecular identifiers. Via MiXCR, TCRdb re-called the PCR reads, giving one row per CDR3 protein. The profile shows 190,000 or so distinct CDR3 sequences, 6% to 7% of them singletons. The sequencing used PBMCs from the stem cell graft donor, collected from the stem cell graft. These receptors were taken from a human donor who donated a stem cell graft to a child with Wiskott-Aldrich syndrome.

The V call is TRBV5-1, the J call TRBJ1-1; no clear D. Germline assignment: CDR1 SGHRS and CDR2 YFSETQ. The CDR3 has 14 residues. V was cut by 2 bases and J by 4 bases, with 12 bases left in between. CDR3 sequence reads: CASSLGGEGTEAFF. CDR3 coding DNA: TGCGCCAGCAGCTTAGGCGGGGAGGGCACTGAAGCTTTCTTT.

Many counts were recorded for this clonotype. The V gene is TRBV12-3 or TRBV12-4, the J gene TRBJ1-2; the D gene is possibly TRBD1 (5 bases). Trimming pared 9 bases from V and 6 bases from J, leaving 14 bases between. This CDR3 has 12 amino acids. The CDR3 protein is CASFTGINGYTF. CDR3 sequence (DNA): TGTGCCAGTTTTACAGGCATCAATGGCTACACCTTC.

This clonotype was seen at least ten times. This sequence joins TRBV3-1 and TRBJ2-5; D gene unclear. V was cut by 4 bases and J by 1 base, with 10 bases left in between. Germline lookup yields CDR1 LGHDT and CDR2 YNNKEL (reference sequence). This CDR3 region has 14 residues. In DNA form, the CDR3 reads TGTGCCAGCAGCCTCCCATGGGGCCAAGAGACCCAGTACTTC. Translating it yields CASSLPWGQETQYF.

As for this clonotype: A read error may explain this, as a much larger clone is one base away. The rearrangement uses TRBV11-2 and TRBJ2-7; D may match TRBD1 or TRBD2 (5 bases each). Trimming cost V 4 bases and J 3 bases, with 16 bases left between them. Per the germline V gene, CDR1 is SGHAT and CDR2 is FQNNGV. The CDR3 is 15 amino acids. CDR3 coding DNA: TGTGCCAGCAGCTCGAGGGGACGGGGTCGCTACGAGCAGTACTTC. Its translation is CASSSRGRGRYEQYF.

There are a few counts of this clonotype. The chain carries TRBV3-1 and TRBJ1-1, with D possibly matching TRBD1 (6 bases). V was pared by 4 bases and J by 5 bases, with 17 bases between. The CDR3 covers 15 residues. Germline CDR1 is LGHDT and CDR2 is YNNKEL (reference sequence). The CDR3 DNA follows: TGTGCCAGCAGCCCCCGGGGGCAGGGGACAACTGAAGCTTTCTTT. This codes for CASSPRGQGTTEAFF.

This clonotype was counted at least ten times. The chain joins TRBV11-2 to TRBJ2-3; TRBD2 aligns across 12 bases. This CDR3 is built from 16 residues. Trimming at V came to 3 bases and at J to 7 bases, leaving 8 bases not matched to a gene. From germline, CDR1 is SGHAT and CDR2 FQNNGV. The CDR3 loop is CASSFDLAGGSYTQYF. CDR3 coding DNA: TGTGCCAGCAGCTTCGATCTAGCGGGAGGGTCGTATACGCAGTATTTT.

This clonotype was counted ten times or more. The V gene is TRBV2, the J gene TRBJ2-7, with D perhaps TRBD1 (6 bases). In germline, CDR1 is SNHLY, CDR2 FYNNEI. V was trimmed by 11 bases and J by 2 bases, leaving 19 bases between them. CDR3 length: 14 amino acids. CDR3 region: CAAEPKGDTYEQYF. CDR3 coding DNA: TGTGCCGCCGAACCCAAGGGGGACACCTACGAGCAGTACTTC.

This clonotype was seen at least ten times. The rearrangement uses TRBV6-4 and TRBJ2-6, with D tentatively TRBD2 (6 bases). Germline V gene lookup returns CDR1 MRHNA and CDR2 SNTAGT. Trimming left V 4 bases short and J 0 bases short, with 7 bases between. The CDR3 extends over 15 amino acids. Here the CDR3 DNA reads TGTGCCAGCAGTGTGGGGGGCTCTGGGGCCAACGTCCTGACTTTC. The encoded protein is CASSVGGSGANVLTF.

This clonotype was observed many times. This chain joins TRBV20-1 and TRBJ2-7; D could derive from TRBD1 or TRBD2 (5 bases each). The CDR3 contains 13 residues. Trimming pared 6 bases from V and 2 bases from J, leaving 14 bases between. Germline CDR1 and CDR2: DFQATT and SNEGSKA (reference sequence). The CDR3 DNA follows: TGCAGTGCCCTCGGGGCTGGAGCCTACGAGCAGTACTTC. Its translation: CSALGAGAYEQYF.

Ten or more counts support this clonotype. The V gene is TRBV5-5, the J gene TRBJ2-1; D is possibly TRBD1 or TRBD2 (5 bases each). Germline-derived CDR1 and CDR2 are SGHKS and YYEKEE (reference sequence). V shed 4 bases and J shed 4 bases, with 18 bases lying between them. The CDR3 runs to 16 residues. The CDR3 sequence is CASSPDPRDHYNEQFF. DNA of the CDR3: TGTGCCAGCAGCCCCGACCCCCGGGACCATTACAATGAGCAGTTCTTC.

V usage is TRBV5-6 and J usage is TRBJ2-1; the match to TRBD1 covers 7 bases. The CDR3 contains 17 residues. Germline trimming cut 0 bases from V and 8 bases from J; bases unmatched to any gene: 14. The germline CDR1 and CDR2 sequences are SGHDT and YYEEEE. The CDR3 spells CASSLGPDRALIYEQFF. Written as DNA, the CDR3 is TGTGCCAGCAGCTTGGGCCCCGACAGGGCTTTAATCTATGAGCAGTTCTTC. Full variable domain (outside the CDR3, taken from reference TRBV5-6 and TRBJ2-1): DAGVTQSPTHLIKTRGQQVTLRCSPKSGHDTVSWYQQALGQGPQFIFQYYEEEERQRGNFPDRFSGHQFPNYSSELNVNALLLGDSALYLCASSLGPDRALIYEQFFGPGTRLTVL.

With regard to this clonotype: One base away lies a much larger clone, so this may be a sequencing read error. V gene TRBV10-1 combines with J gene TRBJ2-3; weak D call: TRBD2 (5 bases). The CDR3 sequence is 12 residues long. The germline V gene encodes CDR1 WNHNN and CDR2 SYGVQD (reference sequence). The CDR3 reads CASSEPGYTQFF. The CDR3 bases are TGCGCCAGCAGTGAACCGGGATATACGCAGTTTTTT.

This clonotype was counted at least ten times. The chain employs TRBV13 and TRBJ1-5; the D gene is possibly TRBD1 (6 bases). From germline, CDR1 is PRHDT and CDR2 FYEKMQ (reference sequence). There are 15 residues in the CDR3. V was cut by 6 bases and J by 0 bases, with 12 bases left in between. CDR3 bases: TGTGCCAGCAGTTCAGGGGTCCATAGCAATCAGCCCCAGCATTTT. Protein: CASSSGVHSNQPQHF.

This clonotype came up many times. CDR3 loop: CASRGLAGVSYEQYF. CDR3 sequence (DNA): TGTGCCAGCAGGGGACTAGCGGGAGTCTCCTACGAGCAGTACTTC. The chain recombines TRBV2 with TRBJ2-7; TRBD2 matches 14 bases. Germline loops: CDR1 SNHLY, CDR2 FYNNEI. The V segment lost 6 bases and the J segment 0 bases; nucleotides outside the gene matches: 1. The CDR3 loop spans 15 amino acids.

CDR3 nucleotides: TGTGCCTTCAGTCCCGCGGCTAGCGGGGGGCGGGCTTCTTACGAGCAGTACTTC. Protein: CAFSPAASGGRASYEQYF. V and J are TRBV3-1 and TRBJ2-7; 11 bases are shared with TRBD2. The CDR3 extends over 18 amino acids. The junction had 22 bases not matched to a gene; V was cut back by 11 bases and J by 4 bases. Germline V gives CDR1 LGHDT, CDR2 YNNKEL (reference sequence).

This clonotype was recorded many times. The chain combines TRBV20-1 with TRBJ1-2; D may be TRBD1 (6 bases). CDR3 length equals 12 residues. CDR1 and CDR2 (germline): DFQATT, SNEGSKA (reference sequence). Between the trimmed V and J ends, which lost 5 bases and 5 bases, there was a span of 12 bases. The CDR3 reads CSAPTGDYGYTF. CDR3 nucleotides: TGCAGTGCTCCGACAGGCGATTATGGCTACACCTTC.

This clonotype appeared a few times. V usage is TRBV25-1 and J usage is TRBJ2-7; the D gene is possibly TRBD2 (5 bases). The CDR3 loop spans 13 amino acids. In germline, CDR1 is MGHDK, CDR2 SYGVNS. V lost 4 bases and J lost 3, with 10 bases in between. In DNA form, the CDR3 reads TGTGCCAGCAGTGGGACTGTATTCTACGAGCAGTACTTC. It translates to CASSGTVFYEQYF.

The chain employs TRBV10-2 and TRBJ1-5; D might be TRBD1 (6 bases). V lost 3 bases and J 7 bases, leaving 19 bases between the germline ends. The CDR3 has 16 residues. Per germline, CDR1 WSHSY and CDR2 SAAADI. DNA of the CDR3: TGCGCCAGCAGTGACCACAGACAGGAATGGGAGCAGCCCCAGCATTTT. Protein: CASSDHRQEWEQPQHF.